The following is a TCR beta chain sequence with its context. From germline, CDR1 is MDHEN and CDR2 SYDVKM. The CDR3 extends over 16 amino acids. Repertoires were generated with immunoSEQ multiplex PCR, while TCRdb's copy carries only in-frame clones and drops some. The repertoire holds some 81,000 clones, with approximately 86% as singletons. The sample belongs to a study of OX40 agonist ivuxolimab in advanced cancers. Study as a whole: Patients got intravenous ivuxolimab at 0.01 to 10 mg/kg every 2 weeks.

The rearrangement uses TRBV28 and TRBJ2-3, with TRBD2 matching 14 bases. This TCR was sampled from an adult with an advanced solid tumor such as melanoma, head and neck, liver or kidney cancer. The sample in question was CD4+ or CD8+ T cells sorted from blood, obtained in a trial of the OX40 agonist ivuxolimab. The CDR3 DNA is TGTGCTACGGGACTAGCGGGGGAGAGAAGCACAGATACGCAGTATTTT. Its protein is CATGLAGERSTDTQYF.